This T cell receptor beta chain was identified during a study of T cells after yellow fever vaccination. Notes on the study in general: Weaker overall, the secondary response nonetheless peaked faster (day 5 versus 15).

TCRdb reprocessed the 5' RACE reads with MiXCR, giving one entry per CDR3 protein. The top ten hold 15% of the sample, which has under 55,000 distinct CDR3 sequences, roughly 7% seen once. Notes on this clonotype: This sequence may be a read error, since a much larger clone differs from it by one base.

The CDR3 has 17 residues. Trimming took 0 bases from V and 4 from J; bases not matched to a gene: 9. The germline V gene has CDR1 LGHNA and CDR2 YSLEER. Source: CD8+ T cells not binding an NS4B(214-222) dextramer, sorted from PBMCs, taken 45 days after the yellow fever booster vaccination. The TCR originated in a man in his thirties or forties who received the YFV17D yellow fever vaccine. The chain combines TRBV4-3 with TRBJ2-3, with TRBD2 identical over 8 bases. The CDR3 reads CASSQDPAGGTADTQYF. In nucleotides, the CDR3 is TGCGCCAGCAGCCAAGATCCGGCGGGAGGAACGGCAGATACGCAGTATTTT.